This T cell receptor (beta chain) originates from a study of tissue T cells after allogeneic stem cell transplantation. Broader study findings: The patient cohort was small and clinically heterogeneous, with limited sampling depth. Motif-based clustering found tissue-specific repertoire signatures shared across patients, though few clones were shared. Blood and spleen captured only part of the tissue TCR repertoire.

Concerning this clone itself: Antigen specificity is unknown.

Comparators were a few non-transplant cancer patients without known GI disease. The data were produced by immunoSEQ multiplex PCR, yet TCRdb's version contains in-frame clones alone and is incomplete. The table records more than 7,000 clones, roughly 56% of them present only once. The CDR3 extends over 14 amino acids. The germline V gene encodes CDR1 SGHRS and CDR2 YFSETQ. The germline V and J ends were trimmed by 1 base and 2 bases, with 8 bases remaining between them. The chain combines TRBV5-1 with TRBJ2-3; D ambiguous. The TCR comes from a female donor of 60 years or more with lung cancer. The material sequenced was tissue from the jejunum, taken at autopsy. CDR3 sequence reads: CASSLQEPTDTQYF. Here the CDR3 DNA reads TGCGCCAGCAGCTTGCAGGAGCCCACAGATACGCAGTATTTT.